Below, one TCR beta chain is given with its context. TCRdb keeps only in-frame clones here, not all; method: immunoSEQ multiplex PCR. The top ten clones hold roughly 7% of a sample with 300,000 to 350,000 clones, 75% to 95% of them seen once. The sample originates from a study of blood T cell repertoires in COVID-19. Sequenced: peripheral blood. This TCR came from a woman aged 25 to 45 with COVID-19, enrolled during active disease.

CDR3: CASSELNRGGQPQHF. The CDR3 nucleotides read TGTGCCAGCAGTGAGCTGAACAGGGGAGGTCAGCCCCAGCATTTT. This chain links TRBV6-1 with TRBJ1-5; 7 bases map to TRBD1. The germline CDR1 and CDR2 sequences are MNHNS and SASEGT. The CDR3 is 15 residues long. J was trimmed by 6 bases and V by 3 bases; bases with no gene match: 8.